Below, 4 T cell receptor beta chains from the same sample are listed, as sequenced in a study of blood T cell repertoires in COVID-19. The table came from immunoSEQ multiplex PCR; TCRdb's copy has only in-frame clones and leaves some out. The sample holds 250,000 or so clones, more than 65% seen once. The sequenced sample was peripheral blood. The receptors were gathered from a man aged 40-49 years who had recovered from COVID-19.

This clone has more than one count but fewer than ten. This chain joins TRBV10-3 and TRBJ2-7, with 10 nucleotides matching TRBD1. Germline V CDR1 and CDR2: ENHRY, SYGVKD. The V and J ends lost 3 bases and 2 bases, in that order; junction bases with no gene match: 10. There are 17 residues in the CDR3. The CDR3 is CAISERLAGTGAYEQYF. CDR3 nucleotides: TGTGCCATCAGTGAAAGATTGGCCGGGACAGGGGCCTACGAGCAGTACTTC.

The chain couples TRBV30 to TRBJ2-1; 9 nucleotides line up with TRBD2. The CDR3 is 16 amino acids. After removal of 5 bases from V and 4 bases from J, the junction contained 12 bases not matched to a gene. CDR1 and CDR2 from the germline V gene are GTSNPN and SVGIG (reference sequence). In DNA form, the CDR3 reads TGTGCCTGGTCCCGGGGAGCGGGAGGAAGGTACAATGAGCAGTTCTTC. Translation gives CAWSRGAGGRYNEQFF.

V usage is TRBV2 and J usage is TRBJ2-7, with TRBD2 matching over 7 bases. J gave up 7 bases and V 5 bases, and 2 bases lay outside the gene matches. The CDR3 covers 11 residues. Germline CDR1 is SNHLY and CDR2 is FYNNEI. In DNA, the CDR3 is TGTGCCAGCAGTCCCGGGGGGGAGCAGTACTTC. Translating it yields CASSPGGEQYF.

The chain links TRBV19 to TRBJ2-2; TRBD1 matches 12 bases. Germline assignment: CDR1 LNHDA and CDR2 SQIVND (reference sequence). Trimming cost V 6 bases and J 2 bases; bases outside gene matches: 7. This CDR3 contains 17 residues. The CDR3 loop reads CASSWDRGLVNTGELFF. DNA of the CDR3: TGTGCCAGTAGCTGGGACAGGGGGCTGGTTAACACCGGGGAGCTGTTTTTT.